This TCR beta chain derives from a study of vaccination effects on CD4 cells after COVID-19. Study-wide context: It was a median of 72 days after the second dose that post-vaccine samples were obtained.

A note on this clone: As yet, its antigen is unknown.

Findings and limits, study-wide: Substantial clonal contraction characterized both infection- and vaccine-induced clones late after vaccination. The study enrolled few convalescent patients and sampled no early post-infection timepoints.

Sequencing was performed with immunoSEQ multiplex PCR; in TCRdb, only in-frame clones are kept and a portion is missing. The sample includes about 24,000 clones, 73% of them seen just once. Peptide-pool stimulation followed by sequencing identified expanded antigen-specific CD4+ clonotypes in the ViraFEST assay. It was after around 10 days of culture that CD4+ T cells were isolated. BNT162b2 vaccine or mRNA-1273 vaccine was given to participants in two doses. Half-medium exchanges with IL-2 medium took place on days 3 and 7. The sample in question was CD4+ T cells from PBMCs cultured with SARS-CoV-2 spike peptides, obtained after COVID-19 vaccination. This sequence was found in a human donor who received a COVID-19 vaccine.

The CDR3 region has the DNA TGTGCCAGCAGTAAGACAGGGGATGTCTATGGCTACACCTTC. Protein: CASSKTGDVYGYTF. The chain links TRBV2 to TRBJ1-2; 8 bases agree with TRBD1. The germline CDR1 and CDR2 sequences are SNHLY and FYNNEI. Unmatched junction bases numbered 6, after V lost 5 bases and J lost 4 bases. The CDR3 sequence is 14 residues long.